These 2 T cell receptor beta chains originate from one sample sequenced in a study of CD8+CD57+ T cells in acquired aplastic anemia. It was genomic DNA that served as the template for profiling TCR beta VDJ and CDR3. TCRdb passed the reads through MiXCR, listing each CDR3 protein once. The table has over 150,000 distinct CDR3 sequences, 35% to 55% seen once. Specimen: sorted CD4+, CD8+, or CD8+CD57+ T cells (not recorded which) from PBMCs. Source of these receptors: a human donor in good health.

This clonotype was recorded a few times. The V and J genes are TRBV7-9 and TRBJ2-7; D remains ambiguous. CDR1 is SEHNR and CDR2 is FQNEAQ in the germline V gene (reference sequence). V was clipped by 4 bases and J by 7 bases, with 8 bases between them. The CDR3 length is 11 residues. CDR3 sequence (DNA): TGTGCCAGCAGCTATACACAGGAGCAGTACTTC. Protein: CASSYTQEQYF.

The J gene is TRBJ2-3, the V gene TRBV28; D possibly corresponds to TRBD1 (5 bases). V was trimmed by 3 bases and J by 4 bases, leaving 14 bases between them. The CDR3 is 15 amino acids. CDR1 and CDR2 from the germline V gene are MDHEN and SYDVKM. The CDR3 coding sequence is TGTGCCAGCAGTTTGGGGCGTAGGGTACCAGATACGCAGTATTTT. It is translated as CASSLGRRVPDTQYF.